This TCR beta chain was found in a study of control samples from healthy donors and cancer patients. Only in-frame clones appear in the TCRdb table, and some are missing; sequencing was by immunoSEQ multiplex PCR. The sample lists approximately 120,000 clones; 85% to 95% were seen once. CDR3 length equals 14 residues. Germline CDR1 and CDR2: SNHLY and FYNNEI. V was pared by 8 bases and J by 4 bases, with 15 bases between. Source material: PBMCs. The rearrangement links TRBV2 to TRBJ1-3; D is possibly TRBD1 (5 bases). This TCR was recovered from a man aged 80 or over with head and neck cancer. The CDR3 DNA follows: TGTGCCAGCCGGGCGGCCCGGGGGGGAAACACCATATATTTT. Its protein product is CASRAARGGNTIYF.